This T cell receptor beta chain was sequenced during a study of beta chain features in type 1 diabetes. Whole-study findings and limits: Moderate yet significant TCRB CDR3 shortening was seen in Type 1 diabetes patients in all four CD4+ subsets.

What was sequenced were expressed TCRB transcripts, since all of the isolated RNA had been reverse transcribed. Data came from immunoSEQ multiplex PCR; TCRdb stores just in-frame clones and leaves some out. The sample lists about 230,000 clones; under 20% were seen once. Germline V gene data show CDR1 as SQVTM and CDR2 as ANQGSEA. This CDR3 has 12 residues. Trimming stripped 6 bases from V and 7 bases from J, with 13 bases between. This clone has a handful of counts. Antigen specificity is unknown. The receptor was derived from a man aged 25 to 40 with type 1 diabetes. The J gene is TRBJ2-4, the V gene TRBV29-1, with D hard to call. The sample taken for sequencing was naive CD4+ T cells from blood. The CDR3 here is CSVRVIGNIQYF. The CDR3 DNA reads as TGCAGCGTAAGGGTTATTGGGAACATTCAGTACTTC.